Below, 5 T cell receptor beta chains from the same sample are listed, as sequenced in a study of blood T cell repertoires in COVID-19. TCRdb keeps only in-frame clones here, not all; method: immunoSEQ multiplex PCR. Of under 250,000 clones in the sample, approximately 82% were seen once. Input material: peripheral blood. The receptors derive from a woman of 80 years or more with acute or convalescent COVID-19.

This chain connects TRBV7-2 to TRBJ2-7, with 8 bases matching TRBD2. Germline CDR1 reads SGHTA; CDR2 reads FQGNSA. V shed 4 bases and J 7 bases; nucleotides not matched to a gene: 12. The CDR3 has 15 amino acids. The DNA of the CDR3 is TGTGCCAGCAGCTCCCCTAGAGCGGGGGAGTGGGAGCAGTACTTC. It yields the protein CASSSPRAGEWEQYF.

This clone was seen only once. The chain employs TRBV9 and TRBJ1-3; TRBD1 aligns across 9 bases. CDR1 and CDR2 from the germline V gene are SGDLS and YYNGEE. J lost 0 bases, V lost 0 bases, and 4 bases had no gene match. The CDR3 consists of 17 residues. The CDR3 region has the DNA TGTGCCAGCAGCGTAGGGACAGGGGTCGGCTCTGGAAACACCATATATTTT. Residues: CASSVGTGVGSGNTIYF.

V is TRBV7-8 and J is TRBJ1-1; maybe TRBD1 (6 bases). The germline V gene encodes CDR1 SGHVS and CDR2 FQNEAQ. The CDR3 extends over 19 amino acids. V gave up 4 bases and J gave up 1 base, with 25 bases separating them. The CDR3 region has the DNA TGTGCCAGCAGCTCTCCATTAGGGGTGCCAGGGGCTACGAACACTGAAGCTTTCTTT. Translation gives CASSSPLGVPGATNTEAFF. Drawing the rest from reference TRBV7-8 and TRBJ1-1, the complete variable domain is GAGVSQSPRYKVAKRGQDVALRCDPISGHVSLFWYQQALGQGPEFLTYFQNEAQLDKSGLPSDRFFAERPEGSVSTLKIQRTQQEDSAVYLCASSSPLGVPGATNTEAFFGQGTRLTVV.

The gene calls are TRBV6-2 or TRBV6-3 and TRBJ1-1; D ambiguous. Germline CDR1 MNHEY, CDR2 SVGEGT. CDR3 size: 12 residues. V was shortened by 4 bases and J by 5 bases, with 8 bases between the two germline ends. DNA of the CDR3: TGTGCCAGCAGTTTACGAGGAACTGAAGCTTTCTTT. Translating it yields CASSLRGTEAFF.

V and J are TRBV20-1 and TRBJ2-4, with 9 positions matching TRBD2. The CDR3 contains 20 residues. V lost 3 bases, J lost 1 base, and 19 bases stayed unmatched. CDR1 and CDR2 from the germline V gene are DFQATT and SNEGSKA (reference sequence). The CDR3 region has the DNA TGCAGTGCTAGTAGTTTAGCGGGGGCTAACCTAAAAGGGGCCAAAAACATTCAGTACTTC. Its protein product is CSASSLAGANLKGAKNIQYF.